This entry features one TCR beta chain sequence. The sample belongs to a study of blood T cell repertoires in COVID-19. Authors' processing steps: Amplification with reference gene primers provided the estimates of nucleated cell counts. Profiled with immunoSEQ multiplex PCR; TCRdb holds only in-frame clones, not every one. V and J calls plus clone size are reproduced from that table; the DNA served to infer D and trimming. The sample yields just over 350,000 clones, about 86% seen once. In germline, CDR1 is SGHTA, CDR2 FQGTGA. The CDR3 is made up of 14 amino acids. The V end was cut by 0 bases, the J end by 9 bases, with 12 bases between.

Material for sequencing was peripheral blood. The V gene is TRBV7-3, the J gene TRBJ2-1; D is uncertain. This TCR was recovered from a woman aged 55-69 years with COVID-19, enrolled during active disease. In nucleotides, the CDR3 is TGTGCCAGCAGCTTAACGGCTGCGGTCGGTGAGCAGTTCTTC. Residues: CASSLTAAVGEQFF.